A single sample is the source of the 25 T cell receptor beta chains below, sequenced in a study of T cells in women clearing cervical HPV infection. Measured with immunoSEQ multiplex PCR; TCRdb has only the in-frame clones, and not every one. Here the sample table reports about 14,000 clones. The sequenced sample was blood buffy coat. These receptors originate from a woman between 18 and 75 years old with a cervical HPV16 infection that either progressed to CIN3+ or cleared (not recorded which).

Details on this clone: The missing CDR3 end, 3 residues past where the read stops, is filled in from the germline J gene. This rearrangement joins TRBV4-1 to TRBJ1-6; 8 bases map to TRBD1. Germline CDR1 MGHRA, CDR2 YSYEKL. This CDR3 contains 18 residues. The V gene end was trimmed by 4 bases and the J gene end by 8 bases; junction bases not matched to a gene: 16. CDR3 sequence reads: CASSPMRQGRYYYSPLHF. Partial CDR3 DNA: TGCGCCAGCAGCCCAATGCGACAGGGGCGGTATTATTATTCACCC.

A word on this clone: Sequencing ends 3 residues short of the CDR3 end; the germline J gene provides the rest. The V call is TRBV19, the J call TRBJ1-2; the match to TRBD1 covers 8 bases. The V and J ends lost 6 bases and 6 bases, in that order; junction bases with no gene match: 6. This CDR3 is 13 amino acids long. Germline loops: CDR1 LNHDA, CDR2 SQIVND (reference sequence). Partial CDR3 DNA: TGTGCCAGTAGAGGACAGGGTGCTAATGGC. This codes for CASRGQGANG. In full, the CDR3 reads CASRGQGANGYTF.

To note about this clone: Sequencing ends 3 residues short of the CDR3 end; the germline J gene provides the rest. V and J are TRBV5-6 and TRBJ1-3; D not resolved. Trimming removed 0 bases from V and 0 bases from J, with 7 bases in between. Per germline, CDR1 SGHDT and CDR2 YYEEEE. The CDR3 is 15 residues long. The sequenced CDR3 bases are TGTGCCAGCAGCTTGGGGTTCTACTCTGGAAACACC. Amino acid sequence: CASSLGFYSGNT. The full CDR3 protein is CASSLGFYSGNTIYF.

As concerns this clone: The read is 3 residues too short to cover the CDR3 end, so that end is filled in from the germline J gene. The chain uses TRBV20-1 and TRBJ2-3; 7 bases are a match to TRBD2. This CDR3 has 13 residues. Germline V gives CDR1 DFQATT, CDR2 SNEGSKA (reference sequence). Partial CDR3 DNA: TGCAGTGCCTGGATAGCGGGCAATCAGCCG. It is translated as CSAWIAGNQP. The full-length CDR3 reads as CSAWIAGNQPQYF.

The CDR3 DNA, read in part, is TGTGCCAGCAGCTCCGGACAGGGGGCCTACAATGAC. This sequence encodes CASSSGQGAYND. The CDR3 as a whole reads CASSSGQGAYNDYTF. The chain combines TRBV7-2 with TRBJ1-2; the match to TRBD1 covers 11 bases. The read comes to an end 3 residues before the CDR3 does, leaving the germline J gene to fill in the end. Looked up from germline, CDR1 is SGHTA and CDR2 is FQGNSA. This CDR3 region has 15 residues. Looking up the rest from reference TRBV7-2 and TRBJ1-2 gives the full variable domain: GAGVSQSPSNKVTEKGKDVELRCDPISGHTALYWYRQSLGQGLEFLIYFQGNSAPDKSGLPSDRFSAERTGGSVSTLTIQRTQQEDSAVYLCASSSGQGAYNDYTFGSGTRLTVV.

As for this clone: Read coverage stops 3 residues before the CDR3 terminus; the germline J gene supplies the remainder. The J gene is TRBJ1-5, the V gene TRBV6-7; 9 bases line up with TRBD1. TRBV6-7 is identified as an open reading frame with a role that is uncertain. The CDR3 contains 15 residues. After removal of 2 bases from V and 7 bases from J, the junction contained 6 bases not matched to a gene. The CDR3 sequence is CASSYPTGGLQPQHF. CDR3 DNA, as far as it was read: TGTGCCAGCAGTTACCCCACAGGGGGCTTGCAGCCC.

Points on this clone: With the read ending 3 residues before the CDR3 end, the germline J gene is used to fill in that end. The chain uses TRBV20-1 and TRBJ2-3; 8 nucleotides agree with TRBD2. With 3 bases clipped from V and 0 bases from J, the junction kept 14 bases outside the gene matches. Germline V gene lookup returns CDR1 DFQATT and CDR2 SNEGSKA (reference sequence). This CDR3 has 18 amino acids. The CDR3 sequence: CSARELAGLTTSTDTQYF. The DNA read from the CDR3 is TGCAGTGCTAGGGAGCTAGCGGGCTTAACAACTAGCACAGATACG.

Comment on this clone: Read data end 3 residues before the CDR3 end; the end is taken from the germline J gene. The chain carries TRBV18 and TRBJ1-2; D perhaps matches TRBD1 (5 bases). The CDR3 sequence is 14 residues long. Germline CDR1 reads KGHSH; CDR2 reads LQKENI. CDR3 protein: CASSPDRAKNIYTF. Partial CDR3 DNA: TGTGCCAGCTCACCCGACAGAGCCAAAAACATC.

Note on this clone: Its ends do not fully match the called genes, so a read error is possible. The sequenced fragment ends 3 residues before the CDR3 boundary, so the rest is inferred from the germline J gene. Different DNA sequences within this sample yield the same CDR3. The chain has TRBV5-1 and TRBJ1-3, with a tentative D call TRBD1 (5 bases). The CDR3 covers 17 residues. Per germline, CDR1 SGHRS and CDR2 YFSETQ. CDR3: CASSFRSTQGSGNTIYF. The DNA read from the CDR3 is TGCGCCAGCAGCTTCCGAAGTACGCAGGGATCAGGAAACACA.

In the case of this clone: The read is 3 residues too short to cover the CDR3 end, so that end is filled in from the germline J gene. The V and J genes are TRBV7-9 and TRBJ2-5; D may be TRBD1 (5 bases). CDR1 and CDR2 (germline): SEHNR, FQNEAQ (reference sequence). Trimming stripped 2 bases from V and 2 bases from J, with 9 bases between. The CDR3 totals 14 residues. This CDR3 is CASSLRGVQETQYF. The CDR3 DNA, read in part, is TGTGCCAGCAGCTTAAGGGGCGTTCAAGAGACC.

In regard to this clone: The read terminates 3 residues ahead of where the CDR3 ends, so the germline J gene completes it. This chain uses TRBV19 with TRBJ2-7; no clear D. CDR3 length: 11 residues. The V end lost 8 bases, the J end lost 4 bases, and 9 bases lay between the germline ends. Germline-derived CDR1 and CDR2 are LNHDA and SQIVND (reference sequence). The CDR3 bases that were read are TGTGCCAGTCCCCCCAATTACGAG. As protein: CASPPNYE. The full CDR3 reads CASPPNYEQYF. Variable domain in full (rest from reference TRBV19 and TRBJ2-7): DGGITQSPKYLFRKEGQNVTLSCEQNLNHDAMYWYRQDPGQGLRLIYYSQIVNDFQKGDIAEGYSVSREKKESFPLTVTSAQKNPTAFYLCASPPNYEQYFGPGTRLTVT.

Concerning this clone: The read ends 3 residues early relative to the CDR3; the germline J gene fills the gap. This rearrangement joins TRBV12-3 or TRBV12-4 to TRBJ2-7; 9 nucleotides agree with TRBD1. The CDR3 is 14 residues long. Trimming took 6 bases from V and 3 from J; bases not matched to a gene: 6. The DNA read from the CDR3 is TGTGCCAGCAGGTTGGGGACAGGGAGCTACGAG. Residues: CASRLGTGSYE. The CDR3 in full is CASRLGTGSYEQYF.

With respect to this clone: From the germline J gene comes the end of the CDR3, since the read stops 3 residues before it. V usage is TRBV5-1 and J usage is TRBJ2-5, with D possibly TRBD1 on 6 matching bases. The CDR3 consists of 14 residues. Per germline, CDR1 SGHRS and CDR2 YFSETQ. The sequenced part of the CDR3 DNA is TGCGCCAGCAGCTTAGGACAGCGCACAGATACC. Its translation is CASSLGQRTDT. The full CDR3 reads CASSLGQRTDTQYF.

As concerns this clone: The CDR3 extends 3 residues past the end of the read, so its final part is completed from the germline J gene. The rearrangement joins TRBV28 to TRBJ2-7; 7 nucleotides align to TRBD1. Unmatched junction bases numbered 7, after V lost 6 bases and J lost 5 bases. Germline CDR1 reads MDHEN; CDR2 reads SYDVKM. This CDR3 spans 13 amino acids. The CDR3 bases that were read are TGTGCCAGCAGCGGGACAGCCGCCCACGAG. Protein product: CASSGTAAHE. The whole CDR3 sequence reads CASSGTAAHEQYF.

On this clone: The CDR3 end lies 3 residues beyond the end of the read and is filled in from the germline J gene. The rearrangement uses TRBV19 and TRBJ1-1; TRBD1 might be the D (5 bases). In germline, CDR1 is LNHDA, CDR2 SQIVND (reference sequence). With 7 bases removed from V and 1 base from J, the gap between germline ends came to 22 bases. CDR3 length: 17 residues. CDR3 sequence reads: CASNQPAWGGKNTEAFF. CDR3 bases read: TGTGCCAGTAACCAGCCCGCTTGGGGGGGGAAGAACACTGAA. Drawing the rest from reference TRBV19 and TRBJ1-1, the complete variable domain is DGGITQSPKYLFRKEGQNVTLSCEQNLNHDAMYWYRQDPGQGLRLIYYSQIVNDFQKGDIAEGYSVSREKKESFPLTVTSAQKNPTAFYLCASNQPAWGGKNTEAFFGQGTRLTVV.

Comments on this clone: The read halts 3 residues ahead of the CDR3 end, with the missing end drawn from the germline J gene. The rearrangement uses TRBV6-2 or TRBV6-3 and TRBJ2-3; possibly TRBD1 for D (6 bases). This CDR3 has 12 residues. Germline V lookup: CDR1 MNHEY, CDR2 SVGEGT. The DNA read from the CDR3 is TGTGCCAGCAGCGACAGGAATCAGCCG. This gives the protein CASSDRNQP. The full-length CDR3 reads as CASSDRNQPQYF.

Of note for this clone: The CDR3 is cut off 3 residues early in the read; its end comes from the germline J gene. The chain uses TRBV20-1 and TRBJ2-5; 10 nucleotides match TRBD1. The CDR3 is 16 residues long. Per germline, CDR1 DFQATT and CDR2 SNEGSKA (reference sequence). CDR3 bases read: TGCAGTGCTAGAGAGGGACAGGGGTTTAGCACAGATACC. Protein sequence: CSAREGQGFSTDT. The whole CDR3 reads CSAREGQGFSTDTQYF.

As for this clone: The CDR3 extends 3 residues past the end of the read, so its final part is completed from the germline J gene. V gene TRBV5-6 combines with J gene TRBJ2-1; 9 bases agree with TRBD1. The CDR3 runs to 14 residues. Germline-derived CDR1 and CDR2 are SGHDT and YYEEEE. The V segment lost 6 bases and the J segment 4 bases; nucleotides outside the gene matches: 5. The CDR3: CASKRQGGYNEQFF. The sequenced CDR3 bases are TGTGCCAGCAAGAGACAGGGGGGGTACAATGAG.

Concerning this clone itself: The read stops 3 residues short of the end of the CDR3; the missing end is completed from the germline J gene. The V and J genes are TRBV20-1 and TRBJ2-4, with D tentatively TRBD2 (6 bases). The V gene lost 2 bases and the J gene lost 5 bases, with 10 bases spanning the gap. The CDR3 has 13 residues. CDR1 is DFQATT, CDR2 SNEGSKA, per germline (reference sequence). CDR3 sequence: CSARRSSENIQYF. Partial CDR3 DNA: TGCAGTGCTAGAAGGTCTAGCGAAAACATT.

Notes on this clone: The CDR3 is cut off 3 residues early in the read; its end comes from the germline J gene. The chain recombines TRBV20-1 with TRBJ2-3, with 9 bases identical to TRBD1. Germline V gene data show CDR1 as DFQATT and CDR2 as SNEGSKA (reference sequence). The CDR3 consists of 16 residues. V was clipped by 3 bases and J by 4 bases; unmatched bases: 11. Partial CDR3 DNA: TGCAGTGCTAGTTCGATCGGACAGGGGCTATCAGATACG. Translated: CSASSIGQGLSDT. Given in full, the CDR3 is CSASSIGQGLSDTQYF.

As to this clone: The CDR3 end is not reached by the read, which stops 3 residues before it; the germline J gene fills it in. Other DNA sequences in the sample encode the same CDR3. This chain connects TRBV6-4 to TRBJ1-1; no clear D gene. Germline CDR1 MRHNA, CDR2 SNTAGT. The CDR3 totals 15 residues. The CDR3 loop is CASSDSTSGSNEAFF. The part of the CDR3 DNA that was read is TGTGCCAGCAGTGACTCGACTAGCGGGAGCAATGAG.

As for this clone: Read coverage stops 3 residues before the CDR3 terminus; the germline J gene supplies the remainder. This sequence joins TRBV7-6 and TRBJ2-3; D not certain. Germline-derived CDR1 and CDR2 are SGHVS and FNYEAQ. CDR3 size: 16 residues. The V end lost 2 bases, the J end lost 0 bases, and 12 bases lay between the germline ends. The sequenced CDR3 bases are TGTGCCAGCAGCTTATGGCCGCCAACCAGCACAGATACG. It yields the protein CASSLWPPTSTDT. The whole CDR3 sequence is CASSLWPPTSTDTQYF.

A note on this clone: One end of the junction does not line up with germline, which may come from a read error. The read comes to an end 3 residues before the CDR3 does, leaving the germline J gene to fill in the end. Other nucleotide sequences in the sample specify the same CDR3. V usage is TRBV6-2 or TRBV6-3 and J usage is TRBJ1-3; D perhaps matches TRBD1 (6 bases). This CDR3 has 17 residues. Germline CDR1 reads MNHEY; CDR2 reads SVGEGT. CDR3 loop: CASSYSAGGELGNTIYF. The CDR3 bases that were read are TGTGCCAGCAGTTACTCGGCGGGGGGCGAGCTCGGAAACACA.

A remark on this clone: The read halts 3 residues ahead of the CDR3 end, with the missing end drawn from the germline J gene. The rearrangement uses TRBV20-1 and TRBJ2-7; a weak D match, TRBD2 (6 bases). Trimming took off 2 bases at V and 2 bases at J, with 13 bases between the two ends. CDR1 and CDR2 (germline): DFQATT, SNEGSKA (reference sequence). The CDR3 has 14 amino acids. CDR3 bases read: TGCAGTGCTAGACCCGAGCGGGTCACCTACGAG. Translation gives CSARPERVTYE. The whole CDR3 region reads CSARPERVTYEQYF.

With respect to this clone: Sequencing ends 3 residues short of the CDR3 end; the germline J gene provides the rest. This chain links TRBV7-9 with TRBJ2-2, with D tentatively TRBD1 (6 bases). This CDR3 has 14 amino acids. Germline CDR1 SEHNR, CDR2 FQNEAQ (reference sequence). The CDR3 region is CASSWGQHNEKLFF. The CDR3 DNA, read in part, is TGTGCCAGCAGCTGGGGACAACATAATGAAAAG.